This T cell receptor beta chain derives from a study of T cells after posttransplantation cyclophosphamide. Study-wide points: TRB overlap between skin or GI tissue T cells and blood was limited.

Regarding this clone: What it binds is not known.

The data were produced by immunoSEQ multiplex PCR, yet TCRdb's version contains in-frame clones alone and is incomplete. The sample includes about 47,000 clones, about 91% seen only once; the top ten take around 3.1%. Germline trimming cut 6 bases from V and 3 bases from J; bases unmatched to any gene: 8. Germline V CDR1 and CDR2: SNHLY, FYNNEI. This CDR3 is built from 14 residues. Source material: PBMCs. The J gene is TRBJ2-7, the V gene TRBV2, with 7 bases aligning to TRBD2. This clonotype originated in a woman between 45 and 60 years old in good health and a related stem cell transplant donor. The DNA for the CDR3 is TGTGCCAGCAGAGCAGCGGGATCAGGCTACGAGCAGTACTTC. Translating it yields CASRAAGSGYEQYF.